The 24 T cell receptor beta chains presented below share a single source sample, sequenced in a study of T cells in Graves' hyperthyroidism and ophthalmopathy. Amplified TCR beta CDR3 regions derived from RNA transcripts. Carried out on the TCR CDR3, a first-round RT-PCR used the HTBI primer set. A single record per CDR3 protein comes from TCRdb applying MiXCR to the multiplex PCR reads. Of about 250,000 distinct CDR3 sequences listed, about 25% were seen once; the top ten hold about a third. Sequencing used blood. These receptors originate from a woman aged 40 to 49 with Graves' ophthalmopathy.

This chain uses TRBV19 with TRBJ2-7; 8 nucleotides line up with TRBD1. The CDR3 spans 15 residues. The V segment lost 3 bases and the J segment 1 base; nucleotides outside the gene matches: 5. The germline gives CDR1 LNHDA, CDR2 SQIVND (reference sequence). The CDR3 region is CASSIGTGISYEQYF. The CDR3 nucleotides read TGTGCCAGTAGTATCGGGACAGGAATATCCTACGAGCAGTACTTC.

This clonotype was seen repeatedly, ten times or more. The CDR3 region has the DNA TGCGCCAGCAGCTTGGTTCCCGGACAGGTTAACTACGAGCAGTACTTC. Its translation is CASSLVPGQVNYEQYF. The chain links TRBV5-1 to TRBJ2-7; 7 bases match TRBD1. Germline V gene lookup returns CDR1 SGHRS and CDR2 YFSETQ. The V and J ends lost 0 bases and 3 bases, in that order; junction bases with no gene match: 9. This CDR3 region has 16 residues.

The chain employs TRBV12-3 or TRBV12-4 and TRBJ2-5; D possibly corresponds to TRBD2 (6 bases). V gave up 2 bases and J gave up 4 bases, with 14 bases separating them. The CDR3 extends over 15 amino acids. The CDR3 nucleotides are TGTGCCAGCAGTTTACTCGGCGGGATGGGAGAGACCCAGTACTTC. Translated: CASSLLGGMGETQYF.

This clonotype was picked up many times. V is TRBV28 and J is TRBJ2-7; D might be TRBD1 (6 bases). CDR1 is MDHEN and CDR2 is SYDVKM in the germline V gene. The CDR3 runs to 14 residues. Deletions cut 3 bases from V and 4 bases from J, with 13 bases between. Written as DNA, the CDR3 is TGTGCCAGCAGTTTGATGGGGGCCTTATACGAGCAGTACTTC. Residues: CASSLMGALYEQYF. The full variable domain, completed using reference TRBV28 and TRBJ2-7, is DVKVTQSSRYLVKRTGEKVFLECVQDMDHENMFWYRQDPGLGLRLIYFSYDVKMKEKGDIPEGYSVSREKKERFSLILESASTNQTSMYLCASSLMGALYEQYFGPGTRLTVT.

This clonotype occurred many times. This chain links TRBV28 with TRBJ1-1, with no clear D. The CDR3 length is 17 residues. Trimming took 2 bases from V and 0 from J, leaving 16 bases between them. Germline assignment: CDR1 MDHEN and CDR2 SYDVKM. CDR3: CASSLNPASFMNTEAFF. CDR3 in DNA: TGTGCCAGCAGTTTAAACCCAGCCTCCTTTATGAACACTGAAGCTTTCTTT.

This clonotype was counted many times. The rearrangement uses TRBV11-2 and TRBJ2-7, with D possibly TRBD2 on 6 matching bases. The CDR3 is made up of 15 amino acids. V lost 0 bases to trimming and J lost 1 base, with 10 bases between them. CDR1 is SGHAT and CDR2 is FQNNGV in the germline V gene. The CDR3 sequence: CASSLEWGESYEQYF. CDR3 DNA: TGTGCCAGCAGCTTAGAGTGGGGGGAATCCTACGAGCAGTACTTC.

CDR3 sequence reads: CSATRTSGRAYRETQYF. The CDR3 nucleotides are TGCAGTGCTACGAGGACTAGCGGGAGGGCTTACAGAGAGACCCAGTACTTC. The chain joins TRBV20-1 to TRBJ2-5; 15 bases match TRBD2. V was pared by 4 bases and J by 4 bases, with 10 bases of the junction left unmatched. The CDR3 covers 17 residues. CDR1 and CDR2 (germline): DFQATT, SNEGSKA (reference sequence).

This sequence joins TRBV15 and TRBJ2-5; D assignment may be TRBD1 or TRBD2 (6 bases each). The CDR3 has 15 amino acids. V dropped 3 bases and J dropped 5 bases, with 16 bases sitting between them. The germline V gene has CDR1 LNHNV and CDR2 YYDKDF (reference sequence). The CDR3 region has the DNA TGTGCCACCAGCAGGGGGGGCCGGGAAATGGAGACCCAGTACTTC. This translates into CATSRGGREMETQYF.

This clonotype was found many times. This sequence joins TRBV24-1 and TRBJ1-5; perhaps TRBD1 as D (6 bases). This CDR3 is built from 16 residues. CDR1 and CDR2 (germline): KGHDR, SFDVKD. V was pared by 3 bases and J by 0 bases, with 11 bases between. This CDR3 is CATSDLQGYSNQPQHF. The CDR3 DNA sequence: TGTGCCACCAGTGATCTTCAGGGGTATAGCAATCAGCCCCAGCATTTT.

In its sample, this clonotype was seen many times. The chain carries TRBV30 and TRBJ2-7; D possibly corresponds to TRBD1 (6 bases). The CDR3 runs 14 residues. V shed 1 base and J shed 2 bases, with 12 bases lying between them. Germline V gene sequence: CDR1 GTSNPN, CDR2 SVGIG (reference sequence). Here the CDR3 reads CAWSEGVTPYEQYF. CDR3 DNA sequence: TGTGCCTGGAGTGAGGGGGTAACCCCCTACGAGCAGTACTTC.

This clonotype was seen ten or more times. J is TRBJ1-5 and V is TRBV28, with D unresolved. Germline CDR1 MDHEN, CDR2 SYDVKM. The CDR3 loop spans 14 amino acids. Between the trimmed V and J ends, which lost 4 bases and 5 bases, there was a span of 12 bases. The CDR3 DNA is TGTGCCAGCAGTTCCGTCTCGCTGGATCAGCCCCAGCATTTT. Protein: CASSSVSLDQPQHF.

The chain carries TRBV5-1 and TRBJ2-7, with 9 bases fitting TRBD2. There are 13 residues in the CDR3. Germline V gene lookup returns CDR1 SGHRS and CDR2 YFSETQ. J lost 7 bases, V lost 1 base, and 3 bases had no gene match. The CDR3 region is CASSLKLAGEQYF. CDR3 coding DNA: TGCGCCAGCAGCTTGAAGCTAGCGGGAGAGCAGTACTTC.

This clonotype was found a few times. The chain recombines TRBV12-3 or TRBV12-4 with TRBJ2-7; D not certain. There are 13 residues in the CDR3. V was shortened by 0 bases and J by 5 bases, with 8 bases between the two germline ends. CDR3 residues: CASSLAGGNEQYF. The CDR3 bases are TGTGCCAGCAGTTTAGCGGGCGGAAACGAGCAGTACTTC.

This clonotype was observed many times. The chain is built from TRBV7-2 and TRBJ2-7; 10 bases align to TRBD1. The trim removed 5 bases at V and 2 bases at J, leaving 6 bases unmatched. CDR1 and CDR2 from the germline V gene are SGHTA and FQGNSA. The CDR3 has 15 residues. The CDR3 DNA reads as TGTGCCAGCAGCCGCGGGACAGGGGCGGCCTACGAGCAGTACTTC. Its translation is CASSRGTGAAYEQYF.

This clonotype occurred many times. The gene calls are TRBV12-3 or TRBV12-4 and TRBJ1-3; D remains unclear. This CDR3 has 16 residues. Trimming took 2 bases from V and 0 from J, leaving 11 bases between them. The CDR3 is CASSLSTRSSGNTIYF. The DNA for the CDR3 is TGTGCCAGCAGTTTAAGTACCAGGTCCTCTGGAAACACCATATATTTT.

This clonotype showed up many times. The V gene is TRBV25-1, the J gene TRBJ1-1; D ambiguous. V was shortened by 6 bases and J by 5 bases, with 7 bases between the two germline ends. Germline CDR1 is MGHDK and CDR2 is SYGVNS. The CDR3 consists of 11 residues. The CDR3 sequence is CASREGTEAFF. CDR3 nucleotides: TGTGCCAGCAGGGAGGGAACTGAAGCTTTCTTT.

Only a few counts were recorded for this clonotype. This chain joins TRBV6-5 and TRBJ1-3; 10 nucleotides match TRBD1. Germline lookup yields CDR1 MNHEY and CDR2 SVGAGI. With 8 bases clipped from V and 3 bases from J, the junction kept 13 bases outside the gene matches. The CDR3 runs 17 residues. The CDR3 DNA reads TGTGCCAGCGTTACCGGGACAGGGGTTATATTTGGAAACACCATATATTTT. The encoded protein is CASVTGTGVIFGNTIYF.

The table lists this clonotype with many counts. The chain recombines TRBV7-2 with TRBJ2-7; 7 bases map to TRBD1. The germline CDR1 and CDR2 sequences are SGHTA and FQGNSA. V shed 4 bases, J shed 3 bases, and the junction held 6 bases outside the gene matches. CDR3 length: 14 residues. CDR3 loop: CASSSYRGNYEQYF. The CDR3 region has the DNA TGTGCCAGCAGCTCGTACAGGGGAAACTACGAGCAGTACTTC.

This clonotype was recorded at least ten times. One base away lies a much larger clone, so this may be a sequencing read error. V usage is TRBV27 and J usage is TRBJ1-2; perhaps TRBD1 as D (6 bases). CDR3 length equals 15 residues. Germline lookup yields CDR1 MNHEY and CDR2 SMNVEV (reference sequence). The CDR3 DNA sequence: TGTGCCAGCAGTCCGTATGGGGGCGCGACCTATGGCTACATCTTC. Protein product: CASSPYGGATYGYIF.

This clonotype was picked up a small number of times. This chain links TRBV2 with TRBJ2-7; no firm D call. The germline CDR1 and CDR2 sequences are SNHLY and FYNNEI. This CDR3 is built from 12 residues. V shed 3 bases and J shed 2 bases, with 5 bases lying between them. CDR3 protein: CASSEWPYEQYF. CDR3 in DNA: TGTGCCAGCAGTGAGTGGCCCTACGAGCAGTACTTC. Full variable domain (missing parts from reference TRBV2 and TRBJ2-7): EPEVTQTPSHQVTQMGQEVILRCVPISNHLYFYWYRQILGQKVEFLVSFYNNEISEKSEIFDDQFSVERPDGSNFTLKIRSTKLEDSAMYFCASSEWPYEQYFGPGTRLTVT.

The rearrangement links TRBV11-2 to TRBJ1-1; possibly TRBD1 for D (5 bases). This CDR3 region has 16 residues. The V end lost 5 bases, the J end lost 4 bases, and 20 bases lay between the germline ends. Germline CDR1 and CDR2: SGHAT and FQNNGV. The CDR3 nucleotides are TGTGCCAGCAGCCCAGGGAGGGCCTCGGTCGTCACTGAAGCTTTCTTT. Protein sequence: CASSPGRASVVTEAFF.

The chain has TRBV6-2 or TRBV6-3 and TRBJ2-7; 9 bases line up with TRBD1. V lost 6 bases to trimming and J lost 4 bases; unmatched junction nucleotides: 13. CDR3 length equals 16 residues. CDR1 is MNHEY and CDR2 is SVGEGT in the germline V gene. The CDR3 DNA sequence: TGTGCCAGCAGCGGGACAGGGCTCCCGCGAGGATACGAGCAGTACTTC. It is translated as CASSGTGLPRGYEQYF.

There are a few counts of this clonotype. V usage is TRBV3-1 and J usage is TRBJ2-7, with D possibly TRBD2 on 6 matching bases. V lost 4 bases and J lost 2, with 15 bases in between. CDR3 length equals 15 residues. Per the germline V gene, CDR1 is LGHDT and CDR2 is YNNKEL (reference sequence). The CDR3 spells CASSPGTQPAYEQYF. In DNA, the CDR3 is TGTGCCAGCAGCCCTGGGACTCAACCCGCCTACGAGCAGTACTTC.

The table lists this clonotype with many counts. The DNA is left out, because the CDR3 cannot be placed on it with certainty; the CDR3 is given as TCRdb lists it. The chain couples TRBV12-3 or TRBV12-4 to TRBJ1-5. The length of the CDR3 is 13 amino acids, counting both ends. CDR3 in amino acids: CASSTSVSQPQHF.